This T cell receptor beta chain was observed in a study of CD8+CD57+ T cells in acquired aplastic anemia. On the study more broadly: DNA per sorted CD4+ or CD8+ sample ranged about 0.2 to 30 ug, averaging roughly 3.2 ug. Study results and limitations: Patients and controls were found to share twenty-nine CD8+ CDR3 sequences. Statistical testing detected no significant gap in CD8+ Simpson's diversity between patients and controls.

CDR1 and CDR2 (germline): SQVTM, ANQGSEA. The CDR3 extends over 14 amino acids. V lost 2 bases and J lost 2, with 13 bases in between. A word on this clonotype: Antigen specificity is unknown.

Researchers used genomic DNA as the template to profile TCR beta VDJ and CDR3. TCRdb called the reads again in MiXCR, with one record for every CDR3 protein. Here the sample spans 150,000 to 200,000 distinct CDR3 sequences, approximately 44% being singletons. The chain links TRBV29-1 to TRBJ2-7, with D perhaps TRBD1 or TRBD2 (5 bases each). The clonotype comes from a human donor in good health. The material sequenced was sorted CD4+, CD8+, or CD8+CD57+ T cells (not recorded which) from PBMCs. The CDR3 loop reads CSVERSGTTYEQYF. The DNA for the CDR3 is TGCAGCGTTGAACGATCCGGGACGACCTACGAGCAGTACTTC.